These T cell receptor beta chains were read from a single sample in a study of response to subunit inactivated influenza vaccine. TCRdb re-called the RT-PCR reads with MiXCR, one entry per CDR3 protein. The table records roughly 570,000 distinct CDR3 sequences, 14% of them present only once. This material consisted of PBMCs from blood, taken about 13 days after vaccination. These receptors came from a man aged 50-59 years who received an inactivated influenza vaccine. CDR3s include the opening cysteine and the closing phenylalanine or tryptophan. The order of the fields is D gene, clone size, V gene, J gene, CDR3 DNA, CDR3 protein. D genes are given only for firm matches. Only some rows state a clone size, as once, few, many or a class for expanded clones.

TRBD2,-,TRBV20-1,TRBJ2-3,TGCAGTGCTAGAAGTGTGTGGCTAGCGGAGTCCCCAGATACGCAGTATTTT,CSARSVWLAESPDTQYF
-,-,TRBV4-3,TRBJ1-1,TGCGCCAGCAGCCAAGATGGGGACACTGAAGCTTTCTTT,CASSQDGDTEAFF
TRBD1,-,TRBV5-1,TRBJ2-4,TGCGCCAGCAGCACCTGGACAGGGGCGGCCAAAAACATTCAGTACTTC,CASSTWTGAAKNIQYF
TRBD2,-,TRBV5-1,TRBJ2-1,TGCGCCAGCAGCTTCTTTAGCGGGAGTAGCAATGAGCAGTTCTTC,CASSFFSGSSNEQFF
-,few,TRBV7-2,TRBJ2-4,TGTGCCAGCAGCTCGTCAGGGGGGAGTGAGTTGGACTTC,CASSSSGGSELDF
TRBD1,few,TRBV20-1,TRBJ1-1,TGCAGTGCTCGGGGGACAGGGGGTGGAACTGAAGCTTTCTTT,CSARGTGGGTEAFF
-,-,TRBV9,TRBJ1-4,TGTGCCAGCAGCGTAGGGGGGGGCGAAACTAATGAAAAACTGTTTTTT,CASSVGGGETNEKLFF
TRBD2,few,TRBV10-2,TRBJ2-7,TGCGCCAGCAGTGATCCGGGACTAGCGGGGGGGAACTACGAGCAGTACTTC,CASSDPGLAGGNYEQYF
-,-,TRBV5-4,TRBJ1-1,TGTGCCAGCAGCTTAGTCGGGGAAACAGCTTTCTTT,CASSLVGETAFF
TRBD2,many,TRBV12-3/TRBV12-4,TRBJ2-7,TGTGCCAGCACCCGAAAGGGGCGGGGGGCCTACGAGCAGTACTTC,CASTRKGRGAYEQYF
-,many,TRBV3-1,TRBJ1-1,TGTGCCAGCAGCCACCACCTAAAAGGGGGCACTGAAGCTTTCTTT,CASSHHLKGGTEAFF
-,-,TRBV27,TRBJ1-2,TGTGCCAGCAGTTTAGGACAGAGGGCGAATGGCTACACCTTC,CASSLGQRANGYTF
-,few,TRBV5-1,TRBJ1-5,TGCGCCAGCAGTCCAACCGCCAGTTTGGGCAATCAGCCCCAGCATTTT,CASSPTASLGNQPQHF
TRBD2,-,TRBV20-1,TRBJ2-1,TGCAGTGCTCCTGGACTAGCGGGGGGGCTGGATGAGCAGTTCTTC,CSAPGLAGGLDEQFF
-,-,TRBV4-1,TRBJ2-1,TGCGCCAGCAGCCAAGTCCCAAGGGCTAGCACCTACAATGAGCAGTTCTTC,CASSQVPRASTYNEQFF
-,-,TRBV20-1,TRBJ2-2,TGCAGTGCCCACGGGACTTTGAACACCGGGGAGCTGTTTTTT,CSAHGTLNTGELFF
-,-,TRBV20-1,TRBJ2-7,TGCAGTGCTAGGCCCACGGGACTCCGCTCCTACGAGCAGTACTTC,CSARPTGLRSYEQYF
-,many,TRBV11-1,TRBJ2-2,TGTGCCAGCCGGGGCCAGGGAGGCACCGGGGAGCTGTTTTTT,CASRGQGGTGELFF
TRBD1,many,TRBV28,TRBJ1-5,TGTGCCAGCAGTTTCCCAAGTGACAGGGCTGGGCGCAATCAGCCCCAGCATTTT,CASSFPSDRAGRNQPQHF
-,-,TRBV20-1,TRBJ2-4,TGCAGTGCAGCAACAGGGCCTAAAAACATTCAGTACTTC,CSAATGPKNIQYF
TRBD1,-,TRBV28,TRBJ2-5,TGTGCCAGCAGGGACCTCAGGGGGCAGATTTTGGGGTCCCAGTACTTC,CASRDLRGQILGSQYF
-,few,TRBV20-1,TRBJ2-1,TGCAGTGCTAGAGTACAGCGGGTCCACAATGAGCAGTTCTTC,CSARVQRVHNEQFF
TRBD2,many,TRBV24-1,TRBJ2-5,TGTGCCACCAGTGATTCGAGCGGGAGGGCCTGGGAGACCCAGTACTTC,CATSDSSGRAWETQYF
TRBD1,few,TRBV18,TRBJ2-5,TGCGCCAGCAGCCAGGGACAGCAAGAGACCCAGTACTTC,CASSQGQQETQYF
TRBD2,few,TRBV7-9,TRBJ2-5,TGTGCCAGCAAACTAGCGGGGGAAGAGACCCAGTACTTC,CASKLAGEETQYF
-,many,TRBV29-1,TRBJ2-3,TGCTCAGGTCGGGTCTACACAGATACGCAGTATTTT,CSGRVYTDTQYF
-,-,TRBV7-6,TRBJ1-4,TGTGCCAGCAGTTTTACAGGGTTACAGAATGAAGAACTGTTTTTT,CASSFTGLQNEELFF
TRBD1,once,TRBV28,TRBJ2-5,TGTGCCAGCAGTTCTCCGGGACAGGGGTCCCAAGAGACCCAGTACTTC,CASSSPGQGSQETQYF
-,-,TRBV6-1,TRBJ2-1,TGTGCCAGCAGTGCGACTGACGGGGGTGAGCAGTTCTTC,CASSATDGGEQFF
-,few,TRBV5-1,TRBJ2-7,TGCGCCAGCAGCTTGGGCCCAGCCGGGACTCCAAGCTCCTACGAGCAGTACTTC,CASSLGPAGTPSSYEQYF
TRBD2,many,TRBV15,TRBJ2-3,TGTGCCACCAGCAGAGTTAGCGGGGCAACAGATACGCAGTATTTT,CATSRVSGATDTQYF
TRBD2,-,TRBV7-3,TRBJ2-1,TGTGCCAGCAGCAAATGGACTAGCGATGAGCAGTTCTTC,CASSKWTSDEQFF
-,-,TRBV29-1,TRBJ1-1,TGCAGCGGATACAGGGAATTGAACACTGAAGCTTTCTTT,CSGYRELNTEAFF